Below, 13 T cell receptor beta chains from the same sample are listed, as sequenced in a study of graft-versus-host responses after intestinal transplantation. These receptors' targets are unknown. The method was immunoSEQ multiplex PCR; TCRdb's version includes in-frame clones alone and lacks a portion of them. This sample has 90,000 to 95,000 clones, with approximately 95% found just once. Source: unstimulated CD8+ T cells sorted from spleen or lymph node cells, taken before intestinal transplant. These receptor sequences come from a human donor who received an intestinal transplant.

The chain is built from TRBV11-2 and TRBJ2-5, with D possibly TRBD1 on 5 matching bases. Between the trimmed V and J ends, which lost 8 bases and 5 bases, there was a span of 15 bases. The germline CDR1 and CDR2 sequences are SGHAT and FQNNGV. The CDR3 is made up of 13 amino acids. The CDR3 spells CASLKSGSETQYF. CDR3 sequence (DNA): TGTGCCAGCCTGAAATCAGGGTCTGAGACCCAGTACTTC.

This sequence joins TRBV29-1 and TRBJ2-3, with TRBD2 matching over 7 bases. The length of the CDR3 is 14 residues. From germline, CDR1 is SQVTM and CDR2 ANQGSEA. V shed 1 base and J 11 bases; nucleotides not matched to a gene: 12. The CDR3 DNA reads TGCAGCGTTGAAGCTTTTTCGCCGGCGGGGGAGCAGTATTTT. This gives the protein CSVEAFSPAGEQYF.

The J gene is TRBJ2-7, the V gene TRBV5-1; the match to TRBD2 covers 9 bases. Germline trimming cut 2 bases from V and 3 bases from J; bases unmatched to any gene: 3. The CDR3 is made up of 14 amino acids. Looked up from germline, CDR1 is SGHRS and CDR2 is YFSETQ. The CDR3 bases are TGCGCCAGCAGCTTCTCTAGCGGGAACTACGAGCAGTACTTC. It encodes CASSFSSGNYEQYF.

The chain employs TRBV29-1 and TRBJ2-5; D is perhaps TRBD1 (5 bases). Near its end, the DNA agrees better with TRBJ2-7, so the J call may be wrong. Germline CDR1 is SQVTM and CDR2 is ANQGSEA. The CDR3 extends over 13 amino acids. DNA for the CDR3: TGCAGCGTCCAGGGCCCCGAATCCTACGAGCAGTACTTC. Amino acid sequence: CSVQGPESYEQYF.

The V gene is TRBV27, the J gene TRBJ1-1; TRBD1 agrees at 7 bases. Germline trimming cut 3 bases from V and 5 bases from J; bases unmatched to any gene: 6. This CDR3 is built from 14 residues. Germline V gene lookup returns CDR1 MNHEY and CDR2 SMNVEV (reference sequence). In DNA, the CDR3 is TGTGCCAGCAGTTTCGTAGGGGGCAATACTGAAGCTTTCTTT. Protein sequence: CASSFVGGNTEAFF.

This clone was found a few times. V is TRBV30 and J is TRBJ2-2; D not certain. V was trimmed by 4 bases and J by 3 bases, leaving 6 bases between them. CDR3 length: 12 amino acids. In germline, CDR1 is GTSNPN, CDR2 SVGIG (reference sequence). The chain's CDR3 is CAWNGDTGELFF. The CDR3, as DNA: TGTGCCTGGAATGGAGACACCGGGGAGCTGTTTTTT.

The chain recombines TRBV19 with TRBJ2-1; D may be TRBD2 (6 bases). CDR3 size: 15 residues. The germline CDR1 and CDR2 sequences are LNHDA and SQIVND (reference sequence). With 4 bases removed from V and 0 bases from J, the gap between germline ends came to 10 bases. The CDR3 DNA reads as TGTGCCAGTAGTAACGCGGGGTCCTCCTACAATGAGCAGTTCTTC. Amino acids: CASSNAGSSYNEQFF.

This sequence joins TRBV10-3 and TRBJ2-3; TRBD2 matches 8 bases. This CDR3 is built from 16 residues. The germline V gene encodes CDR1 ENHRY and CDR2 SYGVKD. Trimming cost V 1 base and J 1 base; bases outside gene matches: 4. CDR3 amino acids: CAISELPRGGTDTQYF. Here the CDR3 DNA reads TGTGCCATCAGTGAGTTACCGCGGGGGGGCACAGATACGCAGTATTTT.

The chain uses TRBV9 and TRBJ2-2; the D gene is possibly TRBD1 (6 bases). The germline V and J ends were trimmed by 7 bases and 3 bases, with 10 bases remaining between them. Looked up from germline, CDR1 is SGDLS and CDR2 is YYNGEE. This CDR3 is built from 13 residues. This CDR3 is CASQGTYTGELFF. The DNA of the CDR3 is TGTGCCAGCCAAGGGACATACACCGGGGAGCTGTTTTTT.

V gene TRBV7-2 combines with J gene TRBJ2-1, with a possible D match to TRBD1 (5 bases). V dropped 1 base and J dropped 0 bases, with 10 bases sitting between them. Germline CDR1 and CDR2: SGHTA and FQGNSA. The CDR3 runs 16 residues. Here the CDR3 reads CASSLGYQGSYNEQFF. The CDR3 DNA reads TGTGCCAGCAGCTTAGGATACCAGGGCTCCTACAATGAGCAGTTCTTC.

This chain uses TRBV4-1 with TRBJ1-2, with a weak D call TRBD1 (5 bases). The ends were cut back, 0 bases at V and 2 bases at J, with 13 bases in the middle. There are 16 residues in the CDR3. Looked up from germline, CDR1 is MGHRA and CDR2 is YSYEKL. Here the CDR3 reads CASSQDRGGTNYGYTF. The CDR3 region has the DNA TGCGCCAGCAGCCAAGATCGGGGGGGTACCAACTATGGCTACACCTTC.

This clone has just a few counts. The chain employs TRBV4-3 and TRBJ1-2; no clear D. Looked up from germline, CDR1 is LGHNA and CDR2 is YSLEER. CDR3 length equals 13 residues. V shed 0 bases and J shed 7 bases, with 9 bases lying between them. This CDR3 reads CASSQDPGVGYTF. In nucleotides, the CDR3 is TGCGCCAGCAGCCAAGATCCCGGGGTTGGCTACACCTTC.

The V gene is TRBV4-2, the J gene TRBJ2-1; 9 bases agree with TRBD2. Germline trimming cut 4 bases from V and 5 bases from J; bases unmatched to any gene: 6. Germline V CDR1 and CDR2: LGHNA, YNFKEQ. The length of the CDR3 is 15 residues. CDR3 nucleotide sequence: TGTGCCAGCAGCCCGGGACTAGCAGATAACAATGAGCAGTTCTTC. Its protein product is CASSPGLADNNEQFF.